This paragraph covers one T cell receptor beta chain sequence. In the authors' methods: Amplification from reference gene primers served as the basis for estimated nucleated cell counts. Profiled with immunoSEQ multiplex PCR; TCRdb holds only in-frame clones, not every one. V and J calls and clone size follow that table, whereas D and trimming were derived from the DNA. The sample includes about 220,000 clones, roughly 84% of them seen just once. This entry is derived from a study of blood T cell repertoires in COVID-19. Study overall: The United States, Italy and Spain supplied acute and convalescent COVID-19 samples. The analysed material was cDNA or gDNA that came from T cells, B-cell-depleted T cells, or PBMCs.

This sequence was found in a woman aged 80 or over with acute or convalescent COVID-19. Specimen: peripheral blood.

The CDR3 spells CASSLGTVYYEQYF. The CDR3 DNA follows: TGTGCCAGCAGCTTAGGGACAGTCTACTACGAGCAGTACTTC. The chain is built from TRBV28 and TRBJ2-7, with TRBD1 matching 7 bases. Per germline, CDR1 MDHEN and CDR2 SYDVKM. The CDR3 totals 14 residues. V shed 6 bases, J shed 3 bases, and the junction held 8 bases outside the gene matches. The full variable domain, completed using reference TRBV28 and TRBJ2-7, is DVKVTQSSRYLVKRTGEKVFLECVQDMDHENMFWYRQDPGLGLRLIYFSYDVKMKEKGDIPEGYSVSREKKERFSLILESASTNQTSMYLCASSLGTVYYEQYFGPGTRLTVT.